The T cell receptor beta chain under discussion was sequenced for a study of CD8+ T cells in alopecia areata. As for the study in general: Treated patients received oral tofacitinib, 5 to 10 mg twice daily. Tofacitinib administration persisted for 6 to 18 months, succeeded by 6 months off drug.

Specified treatment: oral pan-JAK inhibitor, 5-10 mg twice daily. Reverse transcription of extracted RNA yielded cDNA, which provided the sequencing template. Clones were sequenced by immunoSEQ multiplex PCR, and TCRdb holds only the in-frame ones, with some missing. Of a few hundred thousand clones listed, less than 50% were seen once; the top ten hold about 2.6%. On this clone itself: What it binds is unknown.

Overall study findings and caveats: With just one nonresponder, it is still uncertain whether baseline CD8+ expansion relates to response.

Germline V gene data show CDR1 as LNHDA and CDR2 as SQIVND (reference sequence). V was pared by 6 bases and J by 4 bases, with 10 bases of the junction left unmatched. The CDR3 is 15 residues long. V gene TRBV19 combines with J gene TRBJ2-7; TRBD1 aligns across 9 bases. The material was CD4+ T cells sorted from blood, obtained at roughly week 38, from a patient treated with tofacitinib. The receptor comes from a human donor with alopecia areata. In DNA form, the CDR3 reads TGTGCCAGTAGCCTCCGGGACAGGGCAGGATACGAGCAGTACTTC. Translation gives CASSLRDRAGYEQYF.